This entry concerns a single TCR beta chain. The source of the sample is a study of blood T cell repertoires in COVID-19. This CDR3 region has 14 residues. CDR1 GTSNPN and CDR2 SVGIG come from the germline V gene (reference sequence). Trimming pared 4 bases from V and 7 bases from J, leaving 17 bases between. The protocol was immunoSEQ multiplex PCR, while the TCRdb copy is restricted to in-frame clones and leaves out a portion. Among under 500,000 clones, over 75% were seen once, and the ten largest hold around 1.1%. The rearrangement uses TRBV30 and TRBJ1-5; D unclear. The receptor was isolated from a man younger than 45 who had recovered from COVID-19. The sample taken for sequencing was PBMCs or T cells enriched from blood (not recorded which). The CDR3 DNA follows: TGTGCCTGGACTCGGCCAGGAGGAGACCAGCCCCAGCATTTT. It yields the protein CAWTRPGGDQPQHF.